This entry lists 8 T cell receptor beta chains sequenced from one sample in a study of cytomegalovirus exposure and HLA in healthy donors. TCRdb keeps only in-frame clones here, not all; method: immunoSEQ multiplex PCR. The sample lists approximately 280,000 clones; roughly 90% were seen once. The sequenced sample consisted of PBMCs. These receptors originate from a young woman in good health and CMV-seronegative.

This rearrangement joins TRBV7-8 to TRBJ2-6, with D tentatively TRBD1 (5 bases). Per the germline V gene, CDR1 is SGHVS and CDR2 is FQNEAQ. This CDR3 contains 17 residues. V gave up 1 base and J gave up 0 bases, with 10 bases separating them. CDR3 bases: TGTGCCAGCAGCTTAGTATGGGGCCCCTCTGGGGCCAACGTCCTGACTTTC. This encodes CASSLVWGPSGANVLTF. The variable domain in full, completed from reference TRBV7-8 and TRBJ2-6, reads GAGVSQSPRYKVAKRGQDVALRCDPISGHVSLFWYQQALGQGPEFLTYFQNEAQLDKSGLPSDRFFAERPEGSVSTLKIQRTQQEDSAVYLCASSLVWGPSGANVLTFGAGSRLTVL.

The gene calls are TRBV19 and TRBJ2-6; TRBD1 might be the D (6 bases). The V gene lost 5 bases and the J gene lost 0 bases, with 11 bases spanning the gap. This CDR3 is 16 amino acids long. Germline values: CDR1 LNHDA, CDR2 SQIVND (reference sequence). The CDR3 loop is CASSPGDYSGANVLTF. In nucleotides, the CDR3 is TGTGCCAGTAGTCCAGGGGATTACTCTGGGGCCAACGTCCTGACTTTC.

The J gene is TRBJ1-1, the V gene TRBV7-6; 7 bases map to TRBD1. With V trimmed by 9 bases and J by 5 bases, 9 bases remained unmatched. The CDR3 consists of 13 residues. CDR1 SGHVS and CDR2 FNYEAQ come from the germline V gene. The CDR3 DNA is TGTGCCAGTACCCAGGGGGGATCAACTGAAGCTTTCTTT. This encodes CASTQGGSTEAFF.

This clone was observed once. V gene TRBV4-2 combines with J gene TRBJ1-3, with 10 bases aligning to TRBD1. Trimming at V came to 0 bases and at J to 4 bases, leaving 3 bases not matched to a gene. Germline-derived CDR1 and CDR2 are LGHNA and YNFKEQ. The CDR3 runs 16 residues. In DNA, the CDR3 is TGTGCCAGCAGCCAAGAGCGGGACAGGGGAGGAAACACCATATATTTT. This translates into CASSQERDRGGNTIYF.

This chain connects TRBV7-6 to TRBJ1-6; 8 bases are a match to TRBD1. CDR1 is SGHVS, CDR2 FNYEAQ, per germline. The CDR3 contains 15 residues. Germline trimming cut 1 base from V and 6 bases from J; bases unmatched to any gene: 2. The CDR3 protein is CASSLDQGANSPLHF. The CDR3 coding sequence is TGTGCCAGCAGCTTAGATCAGGGGGCTAATTCACCCCTCCACTTT.

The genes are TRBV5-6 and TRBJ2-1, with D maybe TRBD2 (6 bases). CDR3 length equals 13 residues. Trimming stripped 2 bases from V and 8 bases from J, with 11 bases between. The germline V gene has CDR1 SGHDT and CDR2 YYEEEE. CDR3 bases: TGTGCCAGCAGCTTCCTAGCGACGCATGAGCAGTTCTTC. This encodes CASSFLATHEQFF.

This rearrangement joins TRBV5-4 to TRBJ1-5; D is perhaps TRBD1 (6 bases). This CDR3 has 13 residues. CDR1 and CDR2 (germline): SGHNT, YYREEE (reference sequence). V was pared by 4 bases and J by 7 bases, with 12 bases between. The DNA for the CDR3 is TGTGCCAGCAGCGCGGACAGATCACAGCCCCAGCATTTT. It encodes CASSADRSQPQHF. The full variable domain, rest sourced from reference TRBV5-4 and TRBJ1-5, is ETGVTQSPTHLIKTRGQQVTLRCSSQSGHNTVSWYQQALGQGPQFIFQYYREEENGRGNFPPRFSGLQFPNYSSELNVNALELDDSALYLCASSADRSQPQHFGDGTRLSIL.

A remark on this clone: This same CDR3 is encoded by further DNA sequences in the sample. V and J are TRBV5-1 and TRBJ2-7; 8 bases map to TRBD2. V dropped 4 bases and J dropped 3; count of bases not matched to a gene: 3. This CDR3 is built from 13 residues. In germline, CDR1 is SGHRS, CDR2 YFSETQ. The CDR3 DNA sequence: TGCGCCAGCAGCCCGGCGGGGGGCTACGAGCAGTACTTC. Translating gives CASSPAGGYEQYF.